These 7 T cell receptor beta chains originate from one sample sequenced in a study of shared clonotypes between healthy human individuals. CD8 cells regarded as naive lacked CD45RO, were positively chosen for CCR7, and omitted terminally differentiated effector memory CD45RA+ cells. Assay: immunoSEQ multiplex PCR; the TCRdb copy retains only in-frame clones and omits some. The sample records fewer than 1 million clones, 95% to 97% being singletons. Sequenced material: naive CD8+ T cells sorted from blood. These receptors were obtained from a man aged 30 to 45 in good health.

This clone appeared a single time. This rearrangement joins TRBV28 to TRBJ2-5; D is possibly TRBD1 (6 bases). From germline, CDR1 is MDHEN and CDR2 SYDVKM. Trimming stripped 3 bases from V and 1 base from J, with 12 bases between. The CDR3 sequence is 15 residues long. The CDR3 protein is CASSLGQGTQETQYF. Here the CDR3 DNA reads TGTGCCAGCAGTTTGGGGCAGGGGACCCAAGAGACCCAGTACTTC.

This clone was observed once. The chain carries TRBV5-8 and TRBJ2-7; TRBD1 agrees at 8 bases. V lost 1 base, J lost 0 bases, and 6 bases stayed unmatched. This CDR3 comprises 16 residues. Germline values: CDR1 SGHTS, CDR2 YDEGEE. The CDR3 bases are TGTGCCAGCAGCTTGCCCCGGGACAGGAGCTCCTACGAGCAGTACTTC. It specifies CASSLPRDRSSYEQYF.

This clone was recorded only once. The V and J genes are TRBV5-5 and TRBJ2-2; D is uncertain. CDR1 and CDR2 (germline): SGHKS, YYEKEE (reference sequence). V shed 2 bases and J shed 10 bases, with 9 bases lying between them. CDR3 length: 12 residues. This chain's CDR3 is CASSFGSTELFF. In nucleotides, the CDR3 is TGTGCCAGCAGCTTTGGGTCCACGGAGCTGTTTTTT.

The chain recombines TRBV18 with TRBJ1-1, with D tentatively TRBD1 (6 bases). The CDR3 consists of 15 residues. Trimming stripped 3 bases from V and 2 bases from J, with 13 bases between. Germline assignment: CDR1 KGHSH and CDR2 LQKENI. The CDR3 region has the DNA TGTGCCAGCTCACCCTCCGGGGGGGCTAACACTGAAGCTTTCTTT. Amino acids: CASSPSGGANTEAFF.

This clone was counted a single time. V gene TRBV9 combines with J gene TRBJ2-7; D may be TRBD1 or TRBD2 (5 bases each). The V gene's germline CDR1 is SGDLS and CDR2 YYNGEE. V was cut by 0 bases and J by 1 base, with 20 bases left in between. This CDR3 is built from 18 residues. The CDR3 DNA reads TGTGCCAGCAGCGTAGGGGACCTATCAACTCCTAATTCCTACGAGCAGTACTTC. It translates to CASSVGDLSTPNSYEQYF. Combining the CDR3 with reference TRBV9 and TRBJ2-7 gives the whole variable domain DSGVTQTPKHLITATGQRVTLRCSPRSGDLSVYWYQQSLDQGLQFLIQYYNGEERAKGNILERFSAQQFPDLHSELNLSSLELGDSALYFCASSVGDLSTPNSYEQYFGPGTRLTVT.

This chain links TRBV5-6 with TRBJ2-1; D not resolved. Per germline, CDR1 SGHDT and CDR2 YYEEEE. CDR3 length equals 14 residues. Trimming removed 7 bases at V and 6 bases at J, with 17 bases between. CDR3 DNA sequence: TGTGCCAGCGGTCATGGGTATGGAAGCAATGAGCAGTTCTTC. The encoded protein is CASGHGYGSNEQFF.

This rearrangement joins TRBV6-5 to TRBJ1-4, with 10 bases matching TRBD1. V shed 4 bases, J shed 6 bases, and the junction held 2 bases outside the gene matches. Germline CDR1 and CDR2: MNHEY and SVGAGI. This CDR3 contains 14 residues. The CDR3 loop is CASSFGTGDEKLFF. DNA of the CDR3: TGTGCCAGCAGTTTCGGGACAGGGGATGAAAAACTGTTTTTT.